Shown below are 32 T cell receptor beta chains from a single sample sequenced in a study of T cell responses to AZD1222 COVID-19 vaccine. Here immunoSEQ multiplex PCR was the method, and the copy in TCRdb shows in-frame clones only, minus some. The sample carries roughly 140,000 clones, approximately 89% recorded once. The starting material was peripheral blood, obtained on day 0 of AZD1222 vaccination. These receptors all stem from an adult in good health.

The chain employs TRBV28 and TRBJ1-6, with TRBD1 matching over 8 bases. The CDR3 is 15 residues long. With V trimmed by 4 bases and J by 8 bases, 7 bases remained unmatched. The germline gives CDR1 MDHEN, CDR2 SYDVKM. The CDR3 nucleotides are TGTGCCAGCAGTTGGCCCCCGGACAGGGATTCACCCCTCCACTTT. Translating it yields CASSWPPDRDSPLHF.

This chain connects TRBV2 to TRBJ1-2, with 9 bases aligning to TRBD1. CDR3 length: 15 amino acids. After removal of 4 bases from V and 6 bases from J, the junction contained 9 bases not matched to a gene. Germline V gives CDR1 SNHLY, CDR2 FYNNEI. CDR3 in amino acids: CASSVVDRGLDGYTF. CDR3 bases: TGTGCCAGCAGTGTAGTGGACAGGGGTTTAGATGGCTACACCTTC.

The sample holds one count of this clone. The chain has TRBV6-1 and TRBJ2-7, with 9 bases identical to TRBD1. V shed 2 bases and J 3 bases; nucleotides not matched to a gene: 8. There are 16 residues in the CDR3. Germline values: CDR1 MNHNS, CDR2 SASEGT. CDR3 sequence: CASSERPTGGHYEQYF. In nucleotides, the CDR3 is TGTGCCAGCAGTGAACGTCCAACAGGGGGCCACTACGAGCAGTACTTC.

The V call is TRBV4-2, the J call TRBJ1-2; TRBD1 might be the D (5 bases). Germline lookup yields CDR1 LGHNA and CDR2 YNFKEQ. This CDR3 has 14 amino acids. V lost 1 base to trimming and J lost 4 bases, with 10 bases between them. The CDR3: CASSQGTGLYGYTF. CDR3 coding DNA: TGTGCCAGCAGCCAAGGTACAGGACTCTATGGCTACACCTTC.

This clone was seen a handful of times. The gene calls are TRBV7-3 and TRBJ1-1; D may be TRBD1 (5 bases). CDR1 is SGHTA and CDR2 is FQGTGA in the germline V gene. CDR3 length: 17 amino acids. V lost 5 bases to trimming and J lost 0 bases, with 19 bases between them. CDR3 in amino acids: CASSTQGMSAMNTEAFF. CDR3 nucleotide sequence: TGTGCCAGCAGCACCCAGGGAATGTCCGCGATGAACACTGAAGCTTTCTTT.

The chain links TRBV6-5 to TRBJ1-1; D call uncertain. Germline V gene lookup returns CDR1 MNHEY and CDR2 SVGAGI. The V end was cut by 1 base, the J end by 3 bases, with 6 bases between. The length of the CDR3 is 13 residues. CDR3 DNA sequence: TGTGCCAGCAGTTACTTGAGAGACACTGAAGCTTTCTTT. It specifies CASSYLRDTEAFF.

This chain links TRBV2 with TRBJ2-7, with 8 bases fitting TRBD1. The CDR3 extends over 15 amino acids. The V and J ends lost 4 bases and 2 bases, in that order; junction bases with no gene match: 7. The germline CDR1 and CDR2 sequences are SNHLY and FYNNEI. Here the CDR3 reads CASSADRGQTYEQYF. The CDR3 region has the DNA TGTGCCAGCAGTGCAGACAGGGGACAAACCTACGAGCAGTACTTC.

V and J are TRBV14 and TRBJ1-1; D gene unclear. Germline V gene sequence: CDR1 SGHDN, CDR2 FVKESK. CDR3 size: 13 residues. V was clipped by 6 bases and J by 5 bases, with 13 bases between them. The CDR3 DNA reads as TGTGCCAGCAGTGGCAGATTGAGGACTGAAGCTTTCTTT. This codes for CASSGRLRTEAFF.

V is TRBV12-5 and J is TRBJ1-1, with no clear D. The CDR3 runs 13 residues. Germline CDR1 reads LGHNT; CDR2 reads FRNRAP. Trimming cost V 6 bases and J 0 bases, with 8 bases left between them. Here the CDR3 DNA reads TGTGCTAGTGGGGGCGATTTGAACACTGAAGCTTTCTTT. Translating it yields CASGGDLNTEAFF.

The rearrangement joins TRBV3-1 (or the pseudogene TRBV3-2) to TRBJ2-2; TRBD2 might be the D (5 bases). Per germline, CDR1 LGHDT and CDR2 YNNKEL (reference sequence). This CDR3 is built from 18 residues. V lost 0 bases and J 3 bases, leaving 17 bases between the germline ends. The CDR3: CASSQEYSGSPYTGELFF. The DNA for the CDR3 is TGTGCCAGCAGCCAAGAATACAGCGGTTCACCTTACACCGGGGAGCTGTTTTTT.

This clone was recorded only once. The J gene is TRBJ1-4, the V gene TRBV2; maybe TRBD1 (5 bases). CDR1 SNHLY and CDR2 FYNNEI come from the germline V gene. The CDR3 spans 14 residues. Trimming took 3 bases from V and 0 from J, leaving 5 bases between them. The CDR3 DNA reads TGTGCCAGCAGTGAGGGGGCAACTAATGAAAAACTGTTTTTT. It is translated as CASSEGATNEKLFF.

The chain couples TRBV28 to TRBJ2-5, with D hard to call. CDR1 MDHEN and CDR2 SYDVKM come from the germline V gene. The ends were cut back, 5 bases at V and 5 bases at J, with 15 bases in the middle. The CDR3 totals 14 residues. In DNA, the CDR3 is TGTGCCAGCAGTCAAATCCCGGAGCCGGAGACCCAGTACTTC. It specifies CASSQIPEPETQYF.

This chain connects TRBV7-2 to TRBJ2-2; 7 bases map to TRBD1. The V gene's germline CDR1 is SGHTA and CDR2 FQGNSA. This CDR3 spans 15 amino acids. The V and J ends lost 5 bases and 5 bases, in that order; junction bases with no gene match: 8. The CDR3 protein is CASSGPTGTTGELFF. The CDR3 DNA reads as TGTGCCAGCAGCGGACCGACAGGGACAACCGGGGAGCTGTTTTTT.

This clone was observed a single time. The chain combines TRBV7-6 with TRBJ1-2, with a weak D call TRBD1 (5 bases). The CDR3 consists of 15 residues. Germline loops: CDR1 SGHVS, CDR2 FNYEAQ. V lost 2 bases and J 4 bases, leaving 14 bases between the germline ends. CDR3 in amino acids: CASSLRGDTGYGYTF. The CDR3 bases are TGTGCCAGCAGCTTACGGGGCGACACGGGCTATGGCTACACCTTC.

V is TRBV28 and J is TRBJ2-5; 7 bases fit TRBD2. CDR3 length: 14 amino acids. J was trimmed by 4 bases and V by 8 bases; bases with no gene match: 10. Germline V gives CDR1 MDHEN, CDR2 SYDVKM. CDR3 in DNA: TGTGCCAGCGTCCTGGGGGGGGGTCTAGAGACCCAGTACTTC. Its protein product is CASVLGGGLETQYF.

In nucleotides, the CDR3 is TGTGCCAGCAGCCGGGGGGGGGCCGGAAACACTGAAGCTTTCTTT. Translating it yields CASSRGGAGNTEAFF. This rearrangement joins TRBV4-2 to TRBJ1-1; TRBD1 is a possible D gene (6 bases). The CDR3 is made up of 15 amino acids. The germline V and J ends were trimmed by 4 bases and 2 bases, with 14 bases remaining between them. Germline CDR1 LGHNA, CDR2 YNFKEQ.

The genes are TRBV19 and TRBJ1-3, with D hard to call. Germline CDR1 and CDR2: LNHDA and SQIVND (reference sequence). Trimming took 5 bases from V and 0 from J, leaving 14 bases between them. This CDR3 is 16 amino acids long. CDR3 in amino acids: CASSYKGPSSGNTIYF. CDR3 nucleotide sequence: TGTGCCAGTAGTTACAAGGGTCCGAGCTCTGGAAACACCATATATTTT.

DNA for the CDR3: TGTGCCAGTAGTATGAGGCTCAGACATGCACCTCTCCAAGAGACCCAGTACTTC. As protein: CASSMRLRHAPLQETQYF. The chain carries TRBV19 and TRBJ2-5; D gene uncertain. Trimming stripped 3 bases from V and 1 base from J, with 21 bases between. This CDR3 region has 18 residues. CDR1 and CDR2 from the germline V gene are LNHDA and SQIVND (reference sequence).

The rearrangement joins TRBV7-9 to TRBJ2-3; TRBD2 aligns across 8 bases. The CDR3 covers 16 residues. V was clipped by 5 bases and J by 6 bases; unmatched bases: 13. Germline V gives CDR1 SEHNR, CDR2 FQNEAQ (reference sequence). The CDR3 here is CASSIGLAGGADTQYF. Written as DNA, the CDR3 is TGTGCCAGCAGCATAGGACTAGCCGGAGGGGCCGATACGCAGTATTTT.

The chain is built from TRBV7-2 and TRBJ1-2; tentatively, D is TRBD1 (6 bases). Germline CDR1 reads SGHTA; CDR2 reads FQGNSA. This CDR3 spans 14 amino acids. The V and J ends lost 5 bases and 5 bases respectively, with 15 bases between them. The CDR3 DNA reads TGTGCCAGCAGCGCACAGGGAGACGGATATGGCTACACCTTC. Its translation: CASSAQGDGYGYTF.

The rearrangement links TRBV6-2 or TRBV6-3 to TRBJ2-7; possible D gene TRBD2, 5 bases. The germline gives CDR1 MNHEY, CDR2 SVGEGT. This CDR3 region has 15 residues. V was trimmed by 4 bases and J by 1 base, leaving 14 bases between them. In DNA form, the CDR3 reads TGTGCCAGCAGTTTGGAGCGGATGGGATCCTACGAGCAGTACTTC. Translating it yields CASSLERMGSYEQYF.

V and J are TRBV4-2 and TRBJ2-7; D may be TRBD1 or TRBD2 (5 bases each). Trimming cost V 4 bases and J 0 bases, with 13 bases left between them. Per the germline V gene, CDR1 is LGHNA and CDR2 is YNFKEQ. This CDR3 contains 15 residues. DNA for the CDR3: TGTGCCAGCAGCCGGCGCTACGGGACCTCCTACGAGCAGTACTTC. As protein: CASSRRYGTSYEQYF.

The rearrangement uses TRBV25-1 and TRBJ1-1; no reliable D call. CDR3 size: 11 residues. The germline gives CDR1 MGHDK, CDR2 SYGVNS. V gave up 9 bases and J gave up 5 bases, with 10 bases separating them. CDR3 DNA: TGTGCCAGTGTTATAGGAACTGAAGCTTTCTTT. This translates into CASVIGTEAFF.

J is TRBJ1-3 and V is TRBV7-9; 7 bases match TRBD1. Germline-derived CDR1 and CDR2 are SEHNR and FQNEAQ (reference sequence). The CDR3 consists of 15 residues. V lost 4 bases to trimming and J lost 4 bases; unmatched junction nucleotides: 7. As DNA, the CDR3 is TGTGCCAGCAGCTGGGGCGGGACAGAAGGAAACACCATATATTTT. Translating gives CASSWGGTEGNTIYF.

The CDR3 DNA reads TGTGCCAGCAGCCGGATAAACATGAACACTGAAGCTTTCTTT. It specifies CASSRINMNTEAFF. V is TRBV3-1 (or the pseudogene TRBV3-2) and J is TRBJ1-1; D not certain. Trimming took off 4 bases at V and 0 bases at J, with 9 bases between the two ends. The CDR3 is 14 amino acids. The germline CDR1 and CDR2 sequences are LGHDT and YNNKEL (reference sequence).

This rearrangement joins TRBV6-4 to TRBJ1-1; D might be TRBD1 (6 bases). The V and J ends lost 6 bases and 3 bases respectively, with 11 bases between them. The CDR3 loop spans 13 amino acids. In germline, CDR1 is MRHNA, CDR2 SNTAGT. The CDR3 DNA follows: TGTGCCAGCAGCGAACAGGGAGACACTGAAGCTTTCTTT. This encodes CASSEQGDTEAFF.

This clone was seen only once. The chain uses TRBV15 and TRBJ2-1, with TRBD1 as a possible D gene (5 bases). The germline V gene has CDR1 LNHNV and CDR2 YYDKDF (reference sequence). This CDR3 is 13 amino acids long. Trimming pared 5 bases from V and 5 bases from J, leaving 10 bases between. CDR3 sequence: CATSGEGDNEQFF. CDR3 DNA: TGTGCCACCAGCGGGGAAGGGGACAATGAGCAGTTCTTC.

The J gene is TRBJ2-7, the V gene TRBV19, with TRBD2 matching over 7 bases. Germline CDR1 and CDR2: LNHDA and SQIVND (reference sequence). CDR3 length: 15 amino acids. V lost 5 bases and J lost 7; bases outside the gene matches: 14. The CDR3 loop reads CASSPELARAWEQYF. CDR3 bases: TGTGCCAGTAGTCCCGAACTAGCGAGAGCCTGGGAGCAGTACTTC.

The genes are TRBV7-9 and TRBJ1-2, with unresolved D. V was trimmed by 2 bases and J by 8 bases, leaving 12 bases between them. The CDR3 runs to 13 residues. Germline V gene sequence: CDR1 SEHNR, CDR2 FQNEAQ (reference sequence). CDR3 amino acids: CASSLIDKEGYTF. CDR3 nucleotides: TGTGCCAGCAGCTTAATTGATAAGGAGGGCTACACCTTC.

The chain joins TRBV10-2 to TRBJ1-1, with 9 bases that match TRBD1. V dropped 2 bases and J dropped 3; count of bases not matched to a gene: 1. CDR3 length: 14 residues. CDR1 is WSHSY, CDR2 SAAADI, per germline. The CDR3 bases are TGCGCCAGCAGTGAGGGGGACAGGGACACTGAAGCTTTCTTT. Translated, it gives CASSEGDRDTEAFF.

This chain uses TRBV6-5 with TRBJ1-2; D remains unclear. Germline CDR1 reads MNHEY; CDR2 reads SVGAGI. The CDR3 totals 13 residues. The V and J ends lost 2 bases and 5 bases respectively, with 9 bases between them. CDR3 sequence: CASSYARSYGYTF. DNA for the CDR3: TGTGCCAGCAGTTACGCCCGGTCGTATGGCTACACCTTC.

The chain links TRBV19 to TRBJ2-1; TRBD2 matches 7 bases. Germline trimming cut 6 bases from V and 9 bases from J; bases unmatched to any gene: 14. The CDR3 consists of 15 residues. CDR1 is LNHDA, CDR2 SQIVND, per germline (reference sequence). The chain's CDR3 is CASRGGREYDGEQFF. CDR3 coding DNA: TGTGCCAGTAGGGGAGGGCGGGAGTACGACGGTGAGCAGTTCTTC.